This T cell receptor (beta chain) was obtained from a study of blood T cells in healthy people across ages. Researchers collected around 11 milliliters of peripheral blood from every single donor. This clonotype turned up a few times. The antigen remains unidentified. The germline V and J ends were trimmed by 3 bases and 5 bases, with 16 bases remaining between them. The CDR3 totals 15 residues. The germline V gene encodes CDR1 PRHDT and CDR2 FYEKMQ (reference sequence). Primers used in a second PCR of about 6 to 12 cycles were a sample-barcoded 5' primer and a J-beta primer mix. Every cDNA molecule bore a tag from a template-switch adaptor containing 12 random nucleotides. TCRdb ran MiXCR on the 5' RACE reads and lists one entry per CDR3 protein. This repertoire shows roughly 1.7 million distinct CDR3 sequences, roughly 32% found once; its top ten account for approximately 10%. The study, taken as a whole, reports: It was not known whether donors were CMV positive (a possible confounder of expanded clonotype changes).

This chain joins TRBV13 and TRBJ2-5, with D perhaps TRBD1 (5 bases). The sequencing sample was made of blood. The TCR sequence derives from a woman in her twenties or thirties in good health. In nucleotides, the CDR3 is TGTGCCAGCAGCTTGCGTCAGGGTGGAATCGAGACCCAGTACTTC. Translated: CASSLRQGGIETQYF.